The next 3 T cell receptor beta chains were all read from a single sample in a study of T-cell reconstitution after alpha-beta-depleted transplantation in children. Preparing the TCRbeta library involved the use of unique molecular identifiers. TCRdb reprocessed the PCR reads with MiXCR, giving one entry per CDR3 protein. Of more than 400,000 distinct CDR3 sequences listed, 11% were seen once; the top ten hold 11% to 15%. The sequencing here drew on PBMCs, mostly from graft donor cells, taken 180 days after TCRalphabeta/CD19-depleted stem cell transplant. Receptors originate from a female patient aged 2-10 years who had a stem cell transplant for aplastic anemia, so the T cells may come from the graft donor.

This clonotype was counted many times. The rearrangement uses TRBV6-5 and TRBJ1-5; D ambiguous. This CDR3 comprises 12 residues. V was cut by 6 bases and J by 5 bases, with 8 bases left in between. Looked up from germline, CDR1 is MNHEY and CDR2 is SVGAGI. The CDR3 DNA follows: TGTGCCAGCAGCCGCGGAGATCAGCCCCAGCATTTT. This sequence encodes CASSRGDQPQHF.

In DNA, the CDR3 is TGTGCCAGCAGCTTAGGGACTAGCGGGAGTTCGTTACGTACAGATACGCAGTATTTT. Its protein is CASSLGTSGSSLRTDTQYF. The chain has TRBV11-2 and TRBJ2-3, with TRBD2 matching 13 bases. Germline V gives CDR1 SGHAT, CDR2 FQNNGV. The junction had 10 bases not matched to a gene; V was cut back by 1 base and J by 3 bases. CDR3 size: 19 residues. The entire variable domain, with the rest obtained from reference TRBV11-2 and TRBJ2-3, is as follows: EAGVAQSPRYKIIEKRQSVAFWCNPISGHATLYWYQQILGQGPKLLIQFQNNGVVDDSQLPKDRFSAERLKGVDSTLKIQPAKLEDSAVYLCASSLGTSGSSLRTDTQYFGPGTRLTVL.

The chain combines TRBV19 with TRBJ2-2, with D perhaps matching TRBD2 (5 bases). CDR1 is LNHDA and CDR2 is SQIVND in the germline V gene (reference sequence). Trimming took 7 bases from V and 4 from J, leaving 13 bases between them. This CDR3 is built from 14 residues. The CDR3 protein is CASTGGQTTGELFF. The CDR3 DNA reads TGTGCCAGTACCGGCGGGCAGACCACCGGGGAGCTGTTTTTT.